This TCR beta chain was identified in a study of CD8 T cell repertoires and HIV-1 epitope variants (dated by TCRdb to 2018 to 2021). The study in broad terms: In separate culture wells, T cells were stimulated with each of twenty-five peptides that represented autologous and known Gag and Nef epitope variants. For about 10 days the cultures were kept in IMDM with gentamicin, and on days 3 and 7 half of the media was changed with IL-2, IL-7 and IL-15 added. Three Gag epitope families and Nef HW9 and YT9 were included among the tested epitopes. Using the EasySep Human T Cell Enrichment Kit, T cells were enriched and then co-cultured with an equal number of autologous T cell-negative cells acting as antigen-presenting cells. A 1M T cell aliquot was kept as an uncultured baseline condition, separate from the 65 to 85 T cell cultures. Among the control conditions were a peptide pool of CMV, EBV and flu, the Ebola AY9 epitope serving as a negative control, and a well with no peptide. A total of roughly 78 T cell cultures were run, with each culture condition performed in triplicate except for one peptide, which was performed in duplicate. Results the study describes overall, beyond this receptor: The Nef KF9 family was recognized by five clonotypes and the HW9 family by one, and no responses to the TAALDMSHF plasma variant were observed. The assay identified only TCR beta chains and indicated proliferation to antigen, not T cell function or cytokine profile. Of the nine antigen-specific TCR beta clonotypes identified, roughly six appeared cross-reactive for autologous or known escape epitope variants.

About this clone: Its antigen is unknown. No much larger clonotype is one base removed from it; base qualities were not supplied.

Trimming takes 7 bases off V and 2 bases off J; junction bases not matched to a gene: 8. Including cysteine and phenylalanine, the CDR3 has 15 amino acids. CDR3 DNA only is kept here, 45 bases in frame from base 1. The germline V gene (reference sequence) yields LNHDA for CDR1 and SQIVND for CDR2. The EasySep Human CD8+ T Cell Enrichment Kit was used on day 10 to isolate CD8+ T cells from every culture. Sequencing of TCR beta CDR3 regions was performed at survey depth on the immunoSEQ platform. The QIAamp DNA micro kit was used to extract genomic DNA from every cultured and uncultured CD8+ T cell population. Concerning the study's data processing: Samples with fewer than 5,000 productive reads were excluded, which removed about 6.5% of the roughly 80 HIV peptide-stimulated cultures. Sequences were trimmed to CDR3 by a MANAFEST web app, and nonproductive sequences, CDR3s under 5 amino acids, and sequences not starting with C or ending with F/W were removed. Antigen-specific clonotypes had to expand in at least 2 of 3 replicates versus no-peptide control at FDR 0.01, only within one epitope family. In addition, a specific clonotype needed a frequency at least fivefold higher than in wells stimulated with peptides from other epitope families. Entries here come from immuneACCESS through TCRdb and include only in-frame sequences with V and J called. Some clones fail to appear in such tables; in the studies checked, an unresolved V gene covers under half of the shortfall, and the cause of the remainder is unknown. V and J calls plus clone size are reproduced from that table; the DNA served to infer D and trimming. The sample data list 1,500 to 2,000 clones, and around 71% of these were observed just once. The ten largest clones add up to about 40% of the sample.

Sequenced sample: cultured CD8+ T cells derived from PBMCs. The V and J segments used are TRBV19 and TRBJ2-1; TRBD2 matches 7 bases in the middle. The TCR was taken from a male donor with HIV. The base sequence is TGTGCCAGTACCATGGGGGGGAGTACCTACAATGAGCAGTTCTTC. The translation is CASTMGGSTYNEQFF. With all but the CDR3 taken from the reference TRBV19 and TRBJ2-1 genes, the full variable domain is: DGGITQSPKYLFRKEGQNVTLSCEQNLNHDAMYWYRQDPGQGLRLIYYSQIVNDFQKGDIAEGYSVSREKKESFPLTVTSAQKNPTAFYLCASTMGGSTYNEQFFGPGTRLTVL.